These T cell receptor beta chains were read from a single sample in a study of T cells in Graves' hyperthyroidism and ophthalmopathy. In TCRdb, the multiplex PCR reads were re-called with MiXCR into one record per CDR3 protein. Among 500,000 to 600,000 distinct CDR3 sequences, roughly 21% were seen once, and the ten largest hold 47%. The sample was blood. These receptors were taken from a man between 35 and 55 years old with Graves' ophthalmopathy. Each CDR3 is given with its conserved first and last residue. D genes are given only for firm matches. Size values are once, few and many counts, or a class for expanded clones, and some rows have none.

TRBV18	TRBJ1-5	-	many	CASSPTTLPNQPQHF	TGTGCCAGCTCACCGACGACCTTACCGAATCAGCCCCAGCATTTT
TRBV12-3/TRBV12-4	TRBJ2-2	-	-	CASSLGHQNTGELFF	TGTGCCAGCAGTTTAGGACACCAAAACACCGGGGAGCTGTTTTTT
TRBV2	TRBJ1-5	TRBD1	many	CASRPTGGVEQPQHF	TGTGCCAGCAGACCTACAGGGGGCGTAGAACAGCCCCAGCATTTT
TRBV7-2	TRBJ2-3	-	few	CASSLALSTDAQYF	TGTGCCAGCAGCTTAGCGCTATCCACAGATGCGCAGTATTTT
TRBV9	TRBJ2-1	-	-	CASSGRGSYNEQFF	TGTGCCAGCAGCGGACGTGGGTCCTACAATGAGCAGTTCTTC
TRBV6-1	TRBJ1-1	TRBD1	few	CASIEIGIQGADIEAFF	TGTGCCAGCATCGAAATTGGTATTCAGGGGGCGGATATAGAAGCTTTCTTT
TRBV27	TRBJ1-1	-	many	CASSLLRPAIQMGRSGGTEAFF	TGTGCCAGCAGTTTATTGCGCCCGGCTATACAGATGGGGAGGTCGGGGGGGACTGAAGCTTTCTTT
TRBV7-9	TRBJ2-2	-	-	CASSFAGPSNTGGLFF	TGTGCCAGCAGCTTCGCAGGGCCCTCGAACACCGGGGGGCTGTTTTTT
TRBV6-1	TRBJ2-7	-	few	CASSEGGDSSYEQYF	TGTGCCAGCAGTGAGGGGGGTGACAGCTCCTACGAGCAGTACTTC
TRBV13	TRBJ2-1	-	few	CASSTTPGNEQFF	TGTGCCAGCAGCACGACGCCCGGGAATGAGCAGTTCTTC
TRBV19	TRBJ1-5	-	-	CASSFRALRVDYQPQHF	TGTGCCAGTAGTTTCCGGGCCCTACGAGTCGATTATCAGCCCCAGCATTTT
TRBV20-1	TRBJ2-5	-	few	CSARVVGGIVETQYF	TGCAGTGCTAGAGTGGTGGGGGGTATCGTTGAGACCCAGTACTTC
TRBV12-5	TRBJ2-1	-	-	CASGLAGIEQFF	TGTGCTAGTGGTTTGGCCGGGATCGAGCAGTTCTTC
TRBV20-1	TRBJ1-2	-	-	CSASARSGGRLYGYTF	TGCAGTGCTAGCGCCCGTTCTGGGGGCCGCCTCTATGGCTACACCTTC
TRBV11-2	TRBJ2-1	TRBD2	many	CASSLGLAGGREQFF	TGCGCCAGCAGCTTAGGACTAGCGGGAGGGCGCGAGCAGTTCTTC
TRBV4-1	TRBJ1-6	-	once	CASSIGPVGNSPLHF	TGCGCCAGCAGCATCGGCCCTGTAGGCAATTCACCCCTCCACTTT
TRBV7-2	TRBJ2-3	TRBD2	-	CASRGMGTRDTQYF	TGTGCCAGCAGAGGGATGGGGACTAGAGATACGCAGTATTTT
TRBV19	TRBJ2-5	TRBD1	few	CASSIGWSGQALGTQYF	TGTGCCAGTAGTATCGGTTGGAGCGGACAGGCTCTGGGGACCCAGTACTTC
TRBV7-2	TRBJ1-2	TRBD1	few	CASSPDRAIGYTF	TGTGCCAGCAGCCCGGACAGGGCGATTGGCTACACCTTC
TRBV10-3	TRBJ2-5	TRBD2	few	CAISDPRRLAEETQYF	TGTGCCATCAGTGACCCGAGGAGACTAGCAGAAGAGACCCAGTACTTC
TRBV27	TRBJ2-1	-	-	CASRPGLDNEQFF	TGTGCCAGCCGGCCCGGACTGGACAATGAGCAGTTCTTC
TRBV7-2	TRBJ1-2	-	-	CASSLLGQYYGYTF	TGTGCCAGCAGCTTACTCGGACAGTACTATGGCTACACCTTC
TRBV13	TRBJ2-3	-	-	CASSLGGDSTDTQYF	TGTGCCAGCAGCTTAGGAGGAGATAGCACAGATACGCAGTATTTT
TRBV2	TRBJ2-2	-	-	CASRWQGHTGELFF	TGTGCCAGCAGGTGGCAGGGTCACACCGGGGAGCTGTTTTTT
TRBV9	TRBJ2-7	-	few	CASSVVEGGEQYF	TGTGCCAGCAGCGTAGTTGAAGGCGGGGAGCAGTACTTC
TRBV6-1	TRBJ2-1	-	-	CASSPTGGKYNEQFF	TGTGCCAGCAGTCCGACTGGCGGGAAATACAATGAGCAGTTCTTC
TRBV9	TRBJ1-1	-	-	CASSVGYHGNTEAFF	TGTGCCAGCAGCGTAGGATACCACGGGAACACTGAAGCTTTCTTT
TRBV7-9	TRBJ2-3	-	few	CASSSTVDEDTQYF	TGTGCCAGCAGCTCGACAGTGGATGAAGATACGCAGTATTTT
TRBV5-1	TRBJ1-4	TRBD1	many	CASGTATNEKLFF	TGCGCCAGTGGGACAGCAACTAATGAAAAACTGTTTTTT
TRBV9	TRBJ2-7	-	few	CASSTSGGFSYEQYF	TGTGCCAGCAGCACCTCGGGCGGATTCTCCTACGAGCAGTACTTC
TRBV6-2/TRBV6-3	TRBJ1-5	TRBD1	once	CASSPQYSRGSSNQPQHF	TGTGCCAGCAGTCCCCAATACTCCAGGGGGAGTAGCAATCAGCCCCAGCATTTT
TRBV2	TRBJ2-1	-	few	CASSEEDYNEQFF	TGTGCCAGCAGTGAAGAGGACTACAATGAGCAGTTCTTC
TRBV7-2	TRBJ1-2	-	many	CASSRPQGIANYGYTF	TGTGCCAGCAGCCGTCCTCAGGGAATTGCGAACTATGGCTACACCTTC
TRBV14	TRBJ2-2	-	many	CASSQVRNTGELFF	TGTGCCAGCAGCCAAGTGCGTAACACCGGGGAGCTGTTTTTT
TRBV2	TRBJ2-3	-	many	CASNRQGDTQYF	TGTGCCAGCAACAGGCAGGGAGATACGCAGTATTTT
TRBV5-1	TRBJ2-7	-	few	CASSLAPGDPYEQYF	TGCGCCAGCAGCTTGGCCCCTGGAGACCCCTACGAGCAGTACTTC
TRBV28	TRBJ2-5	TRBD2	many	CASRGTSPSQETQYF	TGTGCCAGCAGAGGGACTAGCCCATCCCAAGAGACCCAGTACTTC
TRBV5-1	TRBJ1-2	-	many	CASSLSEGESYGYTF	TGCGCCAGCAGCTTGTCCGAGGGAGAGTCATATGGCTACACCTTC
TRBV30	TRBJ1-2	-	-	CAWTLQLAAYGYTF	TGTGCCTGGACCCTACAACTTGCCGCTTATGGCTACACCTTC
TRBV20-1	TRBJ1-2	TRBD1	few	CSARGDRVTQGYTF	TGCAGTGCTAGAGGAGACAGGGTGACGCAAGGCTACACCTTC
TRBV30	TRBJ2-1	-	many	CAWSTTSYNEQFF	TGTGCCTGGAGTACGACTTCCTACAATGAGCAGTTCTTC
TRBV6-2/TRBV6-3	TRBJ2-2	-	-	CASSFSTVGELFF	TGTGCCAGCAGTTTCTCGACGGTCGGGGAGCTGTTTTTT
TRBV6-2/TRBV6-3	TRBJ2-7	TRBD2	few	CASSYRAGVREQYF	TGTGCCAGCAGTTACCGAGCGGGAGTTCGGGAGCAGTACTTC
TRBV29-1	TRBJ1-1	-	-	CSVAPNPNTEAFF	TGCAGCGTTGCCCCAAACCCGAACACTGAAGCTTTCTTT
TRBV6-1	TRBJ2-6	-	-	CASTPFPGANVLTF	TGTGCCAGCACCCCCTTCCCTGGGGCCAACGTCCTGACTTTC
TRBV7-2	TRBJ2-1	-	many	CASSLAWGGFNEQFF	TGTGCCAGCAGCTTAGCGTGGGGCGGATTCAATGAGCAGTTCTTC
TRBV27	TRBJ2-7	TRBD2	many	CASSSHSGTTTYEQYF	TGTGCCAGCAGTTCGCACTCCGGGACTACGACCTACGAGCAGTACTTC
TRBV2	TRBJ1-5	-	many	CASSERAGEGQPQHF	TGTGCCAGCAGTGAAAGGGCAGGGGAGGGTCAGCCCCAGCATTTT